This is a list of T cell receptor beta chains from one sample in a study of T cell responses to AZD1222 COVID-19 vaccine. Profiling relied on immunoSEQ multiplex PCR, and the TCRdb table lists in-frame clones only, not all of them. This table holds over 85,000 clones, approximately 90% found once. Specimen: peripheral blood, collected 28 days after the second AZD1222 dose. These receptors originate from an adult who received the AZD1222 COVID-19 vaccine. Both conserved end residues are part of each CDR3. The order of the fields is V gene, D gene, clone size, J gene, CDR3 length, CDR3 DNA, CDR3 protein. The D gene is left open where the match is weak. Clone size is given for some rows only: seen once, a few or many times, or a class if the clone is expanded.

v_call: TRBV7-6; d_call: .; clone_size: .; j_call: TRBJ2-3; cdr3_length: 13; cdr3_nt: TGTGCCAGCAGCTTTAGCATCACAGATACGCAGTATTTT; cdr3_aa: CASSFSITDTQYF
v_call: TRBV9; d_call: .; clone_size: .; j_call: TRBJ1-6; cdr3_length: 14; cdr3_nt: TGTGCCAGCAGCTCGCGGGGGGTGGTCTCACCCCTCCACTTT; cdr3_aa: CASSSRGVVSPLHF
v_call: TRBV25-1; d_call: .; clone_size: .; j_call: TRBJ2-3; cdr3_length: 15; cdr3_nt: TGTGCCAGCAGTGTGGGACAATTTTCGACAGATACGCAGTATTTT; cdr3_aa: CASSVGQFSTDTQYF
v_call: TRBV2; d_call: .; clone_size: .; j_call: TRBJ1-4; cdr3_length: 14; cdr3_nt: TGTGCCAGCAATAGGGCCCTGGGGGATGAAAAACTGTTTTTT; cdr3_aa: CASNRALGDEKLFF
v_call: TRBV28; d_call: TRBD1; clone_size: .; j_call: TRBJ1-5; cdr3_length: 16; cdr3_nt: TGTGCCAGCAGTTTATTCCAGGGGGGAAGCAATCAGCCCCAGCATTTT; cdr3_aa: CASSLFQGGSNQPQHF
v_call: TRBV3-1/TRBV3-2; d_call: .; clone_size: .; j_call: TRBJ1-4; cdr3_length: 14; cdr3_nt: TGTGCCAGCAGCCAACGGGGGCGTTGGGAAAAACTGTTTTTT; cdr3_aa: CASSQRGRWEKLFF
v_call: TRBV2; d_call: .; clone_size: few; j_call: TRBJ1-5; cdr3_length: 16; cdr3_nt: TGTGCCAGCAACGGCCCGGGGTGGGAAGGCAATCAGCCCCAGCATTTT; cdr3_aa: CASNGPGWEGNQPQHF
v_call: TRBV24-1; d_call: TRBD1; clone_size: once; j_call: TRBJ1-1; cdr3_length: 15; cdr3_nt: TGTGCCACCAGTGACCCGGGACAGGGGGACACTGAAGCTTTCTTT; cdr3_aa: CATSDPGQGDTEAFF
v_call: TRBV6-5; d_call: .; clone_size: .; j_call: TRBJ1-6; cdr3_length: 13; cdr3_nt: TGTGCCAGCAGTTACTCGAGCCTCGGGCACCTCCACTTT; cdr3_aa: CASSYSSLGHLHF
v_call: TRBV5-1; d_call: .; clone_size: .; j_call: TRBJ2-2; cdr3_length: 13; cdr3_nt: TGCGCCAGCAGCTCAGGGAACACCGGGGAGCTGTTTTTT; cdr3_aa: CASSSGNTGELFF
v_call: TRBV23-1; d_call: .; clone_size: .; j_call: TRBJ1-5; cdr3_length: 13; cdr3_nt: TGCGCCAGCAGTCAACCACCTGGGCAGCCCCAGCATTTT; cdr3_aa: CASSQPPGQPQHF
v_call: TRBV1; d_call: .; clone_size: .; j_call: TRBJ1-2; cdr3_length: 14; cdr3_nt: TGCACCAGCAGCCCACATCCATCTAACTATGGCTACACCTTC; cdr3_aa: CTSSPHPSNYGYTF
v_call: TRBV12-3/TRBV12-4; d_call: .; clone_size: .; j_call: TRBJ1-2; cdr3_length: 12; cdr3_nt: TGTGCCAGCAGCTACCCGAACTATGGCTACACCTTC; cdr3_aa: CASSYPNYGYTF
v_call: TRBV11-2; d_call: .; clone_size: .; j_call: TRBJ2-3; cdr3_length: 14; cdr3_nt: TGTGCCAGCAGCTTAGCGCAGGTGGAAGATACGCAGTATTTT; cdr3_aa: CASSLAQVEDTQYF